This TCR beta chain was sequenced in a study of vaccination and CD4 T cells after COVID-19. Regarding treatment: roughly 10-day PBMC culture with coronavirus spike peptide pools or control peptides (ViraFEST assay). Harvesting of the unexposed donor's CD4+ T cells predated the COVID-19 pandemic (2011-2018). SARS-CoV-2 S/N and four cold-coronavirus spikes were used to probe unexposed-donor CD4+ T cells, cells permitting. Comments on this clonotype: Antigen specificity is unknown.

Scientists ran DNA taken from cultured CD4+ T cells through the Oncomine TCR Beta short-read assay for sequencing. Once CD4+ T cells had been cultured, genomic DNA was extracted from them. Each CDR3 protein is one row after TCRdb ran MiXCR on the PCR reads. The table records roughly 6,800 distinct CDR3 sequences, around 35% of them present only once. Sequenced input: CD4+ T cells from blood, cultured in vitro. This receptor was obtained from a human donor in good health.

The CDR3 loop is CASSPAAYEQYF. DNA for the CDR3: TGTGCCAGCAGCCCAGCTGCGTACGAGCAGTACTTC. The chain recombines TRBV6-1 with TRBJ2-7; D call uncertain. The CDR3 is 12 amino acids. Trimming took 6 bases from V and 4 from J, leaving 10 bases between them. From germline, CDR1 is MNHNS and CDR2 SASEGT.